Following are 9 T cell receptor beta chains from one sample sequenced in a study of T cells in narcolepsy. Sequencing was performed with immunoSEQ multiplex PCR; in TCRdb, only in-frame clones are kept and a portion is missing. The sample gives 30,000 to 35,000 clones, 82% of which show up once; around 2.6% is in the top ten. Sequenced material: CD45RA- memory CD4+ T cells from PBMCs. The receptors come from a human donor with narcolepsy.

J is TRBJ1-6 and V is TRBV27; weak D call: TRBD1 (6 bases). Germline CDR1 is MNHEY and CDR2 is SMNVEV (reference sequence). V gave up 5 bases and J gave up 1 base, with 12 bases separating them. The CDR3 covers 16 residues. The CDR3 DNA sequence: TGTGCCAGCAGTACCCGACAGGTTTCCTATAATTCACCCCTCCACTTT. As protein: CASSTRQVSYNSPLHF.

This chain joins TRBV2 and TRBJ1-5; D remains unclear. Trimming removed 3 bases at V and 7 bases at J, with 13 bases between. The CDR3 has 14 amino acids. CDR1 is SNHLY and CDR2 is FYNNEI in the germline V gene. This chain's CDR3 is CASSDPYVDQPQHF. DNA of the CDR3: TGTGCCAGCAGTGACCCCTACGTAGACCAGCCCCAGCATTTT.

The chain recombines TRBV10-3 with TRBJ2-3; tentative D call: TRBD1 (6 bases). V was trimmed by 7 bases and J by 4 bases, leaving 12 bases between them. This CDR3 comprises 13 residues. Per the germline V gene, CDR1 is ENHRY and CDR2 is SYGVKD. DNA for the CDR3: TGTGCCATCACCACGGGGACACCAGATACGCAGTATTTT. It codes for CAITTGTPDTQYF.

This clone was seen more than once but under ten times. This chain links TRBV5-1 with TRBJ2-1; TRBD2 agrees at 8 bases. The germline V gene encodes CDR1 SGHRS and CDR2 YFSETQ. V shed 5 bases, J shed 6 bases, and the junction held 13 bases outside the gene matches. CDR3 length equals 16 residues. CDR3 DNA: TGCGCCAGCAGTTCCGCCGGGACTAGGGGGGGCAATGAGCAGTTCTTC. This gives the protein CASSSAGTRGGNEQFF.

Regarding this clone: One end of the junction varies from germline; a read error may be responsible. V and J are TRBV5-1 and TRBJ2-1; 8 bases map to TRBD2. Germline lookup yields CDR1 SGHRS and CDR2 YFSETQ. This CDR3 contains 14 residues. This CDR3 reads CASSLEPTGGAGIF. As DNA, the CDR3 is TGCGCCAGCAGCTTGGAGCCCACGGGGGGGGCTGGAATCTTC.

The chain recombines TRBV28 with TRBJ1-5; tentative D call: TRBD1 (5 bases). V lost 7 bases and J lost 0, with 19 bases in between. The CDR3 is 17 residues long. The germline V gene encodes CDR1 MDHEN and CDR2 SYDVKM. The CDR3 DNA is TGTGCCAGCACCATCGCCGACTCGACAGTTAGCAATCAGCCCCAGCATTTT. Encoded protein: CASTIADSTVSNQPQHF. Using reference TRBV28 and TRBJ1-5 for the parts outside the CDR3, the full variable domain is DVKVTQSSRYLVKRTGEKVFLECVQDMDHENMFWYRQDPGLGLRLIYFSYDVKMKEKGDIPEGYSVSREKKERFSLILESASTNQTSMYLCASTIADSTVSNQPQHFGDGTRLSIL.

This sequence joins TRBV13 and TRBJ2-3, with D maybe TRBD1 (6 bases). From germline, CDR1 is PRHDT and CDR2 FYEKMQ (reference sequence). The CDR3 is 14 amino acids. V was trimmed by 5 bases and J by 8 bases, leaving 17 bases between them. The CDR3 DNA is TGTGCCAGCAGCGAGAACGATGTAGGGGGTACGCAGTATTTT. Its translation is CASSENDVGGTQYF.

The J gene is TRBJ2-3, the V gene TRBV7-8; D is perhaps TRBD2 (5 bases). Germline CDR1 SGHVS, CDR2 FQNEAQ. V lost 0 bases, J lost 8 bases, and 18 bases lay in between. The CDR3 has 16 residues. The CDR3 spells CASSLARRLGQGTQYF. DNA for the CDR3: TGTGCCAGCAGCTTAGCGCGGAGGCTAGGTCAAGGTACGCAGTATTTT.

The chain has TRBV28 and TRBJ2-7; 11 bases are a match to TRBD2. The V and J ends lost 5 bases and 1 base, in that order; junction bases with no gene match: 1. The germline V gene has CDR1 MDHEN and CDR2 SYDVKM. The CDR3 spans 14 residues. This CDR3 is CASSRTSGSYEQYF. In DNA form, the CDR3 reads TGTGCCAGCAGTCGGACTAGCGGGTCCTACGAGCAGTACTTC.